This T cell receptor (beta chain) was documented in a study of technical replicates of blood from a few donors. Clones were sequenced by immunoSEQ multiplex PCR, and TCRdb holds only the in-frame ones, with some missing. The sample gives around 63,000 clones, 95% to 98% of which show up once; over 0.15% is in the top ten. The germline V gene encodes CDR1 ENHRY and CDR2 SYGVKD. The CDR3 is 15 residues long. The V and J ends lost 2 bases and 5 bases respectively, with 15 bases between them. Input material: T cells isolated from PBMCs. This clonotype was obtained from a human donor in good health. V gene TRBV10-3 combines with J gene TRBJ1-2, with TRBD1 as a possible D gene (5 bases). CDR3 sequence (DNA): TGTGCCATCAGTGAGCTACAAGGGGAAGCTTATGGCTACACCTTC. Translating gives CAISELQGEAYGYTF.